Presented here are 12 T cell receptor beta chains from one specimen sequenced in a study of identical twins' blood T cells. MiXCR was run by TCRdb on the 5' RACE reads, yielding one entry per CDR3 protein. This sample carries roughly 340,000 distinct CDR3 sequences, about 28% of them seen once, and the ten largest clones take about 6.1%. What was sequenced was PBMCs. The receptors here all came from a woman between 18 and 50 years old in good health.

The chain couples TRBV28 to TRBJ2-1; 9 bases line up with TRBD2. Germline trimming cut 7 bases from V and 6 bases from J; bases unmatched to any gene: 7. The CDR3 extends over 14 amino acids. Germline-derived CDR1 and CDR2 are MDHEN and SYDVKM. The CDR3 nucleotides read TGTGCCAGCAAAGGGCTAGCGGGAAGCAATGAGCAGTTCTTC. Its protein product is CASKGLAGSNEQFF.

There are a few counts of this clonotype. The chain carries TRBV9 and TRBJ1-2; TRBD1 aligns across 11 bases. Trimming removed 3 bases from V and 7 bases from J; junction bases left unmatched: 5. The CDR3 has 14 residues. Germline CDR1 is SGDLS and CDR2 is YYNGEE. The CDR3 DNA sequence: TGTGCCAGCAGCGAATGGACAGGGGGCTTTGGCTACACCTTC. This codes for CASSEWTGGFGYTF.

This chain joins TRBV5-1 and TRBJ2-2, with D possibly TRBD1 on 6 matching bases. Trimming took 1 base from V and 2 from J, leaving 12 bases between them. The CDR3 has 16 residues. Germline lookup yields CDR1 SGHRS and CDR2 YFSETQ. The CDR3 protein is CASSLTIGTNTGELFF. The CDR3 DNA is TGCGCCAGCAGCTTGACTATCGGGACAAACACCGGGGAGCTGTTTTTT.

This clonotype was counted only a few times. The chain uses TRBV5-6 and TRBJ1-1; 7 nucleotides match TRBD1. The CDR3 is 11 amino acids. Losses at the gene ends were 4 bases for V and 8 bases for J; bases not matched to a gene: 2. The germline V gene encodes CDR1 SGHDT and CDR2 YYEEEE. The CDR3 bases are TGTGCCAGCAGCCAGGGACAGGAAGCTTTCTTT. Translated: CASSQGQEAFF. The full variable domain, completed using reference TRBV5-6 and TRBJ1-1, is DAGVTQSPTHLIKTRGQQVTLRCSPKSGHDTVSWYQQALGQGPQFIFQYYEEEERQRGNFPDRFSGHQFPNYSSELNVNALLLGDSALYLCASSQGQEAFFGQGTRLTVV.

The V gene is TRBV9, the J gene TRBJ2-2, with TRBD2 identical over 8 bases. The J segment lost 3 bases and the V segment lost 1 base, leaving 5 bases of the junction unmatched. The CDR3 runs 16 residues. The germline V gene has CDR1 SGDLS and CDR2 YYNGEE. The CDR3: CASSVSAGGHTGELFF. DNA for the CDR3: TGTGCCAGCAGCGTATCGGCGGGGGGCCACACCGGGGAGCTGTTTTTT.

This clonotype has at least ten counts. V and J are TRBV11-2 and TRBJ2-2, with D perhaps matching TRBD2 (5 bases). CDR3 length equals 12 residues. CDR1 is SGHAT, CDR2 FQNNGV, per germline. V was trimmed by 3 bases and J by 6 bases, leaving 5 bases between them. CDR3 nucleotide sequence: TGTGCCAGCAGCTTGGGAGCCGGGGAGCTGTTTTTT. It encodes CASSLGAGELFF.

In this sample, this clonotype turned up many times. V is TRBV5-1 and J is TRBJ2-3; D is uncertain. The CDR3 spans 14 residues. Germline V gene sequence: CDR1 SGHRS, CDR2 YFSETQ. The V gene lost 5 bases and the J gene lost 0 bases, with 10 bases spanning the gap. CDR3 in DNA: TGCGCCAGCAGTGACGACCCAAGCACAGATACGCAGTATTTT. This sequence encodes CASSDDPSTDTQYF.

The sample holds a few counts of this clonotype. The CDR3 here is CASSRQSTGANSPLHF. The CDR3 DNA follows: TGTGCCAGCAGTCGACAGTCGACAGGGGCTAATTCACCCCTCCACTTT. The chain uses TRBV6-5 and TRBJ1-6, with 8 bases identical to TRBD1. The CDR3 consists of 16 residues. From germline, CDR1 is MNHEY and CDR2 SVGAGI. The trim removed 5 bases at V and 6 bases at J, leaving 9 bases unmatched.

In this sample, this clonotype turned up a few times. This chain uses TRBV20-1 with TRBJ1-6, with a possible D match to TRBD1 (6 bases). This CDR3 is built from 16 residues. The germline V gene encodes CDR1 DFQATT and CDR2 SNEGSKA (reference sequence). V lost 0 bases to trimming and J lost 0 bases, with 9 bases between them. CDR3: CSARETGSSYNSPLHF. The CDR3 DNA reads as TGCAGTGCTAGAGAAACAGGGAGCTCCTATAATTCACCCCTCCACTTT.

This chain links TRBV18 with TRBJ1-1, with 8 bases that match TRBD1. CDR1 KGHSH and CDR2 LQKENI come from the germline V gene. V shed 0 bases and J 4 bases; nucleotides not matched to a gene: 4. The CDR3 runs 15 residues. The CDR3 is CASSPPTGAGTEAFF. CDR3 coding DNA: TGTGCCAGCTCACCACCGACAGGGGCAGGCACTGAAGCTTTCTTT.

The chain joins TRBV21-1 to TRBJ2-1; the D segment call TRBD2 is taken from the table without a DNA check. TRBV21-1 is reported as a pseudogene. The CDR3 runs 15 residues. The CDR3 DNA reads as TGTGCCAACTTGGGGACTAGCGGGAGGACATATGAGCAGTTCTTC. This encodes CANLGTSGRTYEQFF.

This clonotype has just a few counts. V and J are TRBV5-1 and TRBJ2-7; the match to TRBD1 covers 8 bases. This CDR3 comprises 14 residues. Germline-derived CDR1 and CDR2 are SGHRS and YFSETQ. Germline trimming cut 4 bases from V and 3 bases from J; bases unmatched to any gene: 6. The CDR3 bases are TGCGCCAGCAGCGCATCAGGGGGCATCTACGAGCAGTACTTC. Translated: CASSASGGIYEQYF.